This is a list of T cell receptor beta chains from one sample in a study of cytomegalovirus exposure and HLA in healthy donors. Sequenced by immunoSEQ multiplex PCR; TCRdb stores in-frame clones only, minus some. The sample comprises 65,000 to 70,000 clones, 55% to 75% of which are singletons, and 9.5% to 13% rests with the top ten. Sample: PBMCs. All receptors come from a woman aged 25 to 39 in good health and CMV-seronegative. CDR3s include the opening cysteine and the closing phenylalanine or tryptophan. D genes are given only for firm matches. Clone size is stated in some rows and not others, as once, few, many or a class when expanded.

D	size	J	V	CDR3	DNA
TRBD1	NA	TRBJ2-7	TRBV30	CAWRRTGSAYEQYF	TGTGCCTGGAGGCGGACAGGGAGCGCCTACGAGCAGTACTTC
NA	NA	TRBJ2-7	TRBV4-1	CASSQGAGWDEQYF	TGCGCCAGCAGCCAGGGGGCAGGGTGGGACGAGCAGTACTTC
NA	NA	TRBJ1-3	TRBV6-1	CASSVRHRQSSGNTIYF	TGTGCCAGCAGTGTTCGACATAGACAGTCCTCTGGAAACACCATATATTTT
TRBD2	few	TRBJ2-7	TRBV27	CASSPGTSFYEQYF	TGTGCCAGCAGTCCGGGGACTAGCTTCTACGAGCAGTACTTC
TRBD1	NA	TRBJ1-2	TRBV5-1	CASSIRGLGYGYTF	TGCGCCAGCAGCATCAGGGGGTTGGGCTATGGCTACACCTTC
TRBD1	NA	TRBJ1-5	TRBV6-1	CASSEISTGGRNQPQHF	TGTGCCAGCAGTGAAATATCCACAGGGGGCCGGAATCAGCCCCAGCATTTT
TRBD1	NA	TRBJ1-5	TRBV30	CAWSVRTGTMGSNQPQHF	TGTGCCTGGAGTGTACGGACAGGGACCATGGGGAGCAATCAGCCCCAGCATTTT
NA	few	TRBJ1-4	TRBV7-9	CASSSKAEKLFF	TGTGCCAGCAGCTCTAAAGCTGAAAAACTGTTTTTT
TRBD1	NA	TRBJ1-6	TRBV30	CAWSGDRGGSPLHF	TGTGCCTGGAGCGGGGACAGGGGCGGTTCACCCCTCCACTTT
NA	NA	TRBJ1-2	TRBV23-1	CASSQSNSNYGYTF	TGCGCCAGCAGTCAATCTAACAGCAACTATGGCTACACCTTC
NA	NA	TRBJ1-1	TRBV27	CASSYHRLNTEAFF	TGTGCCAGCAGTTACCACAGACTGAACACTGAAGCTTTCTTT
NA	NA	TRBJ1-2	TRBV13	CASSGGRGAYGYTF	TGTGCCAGCAGCGGAGGCAGGGGAGCCTATGGCTACACCTTC
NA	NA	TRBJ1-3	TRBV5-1	CASSFGSSGNTIYF	TGCGCCAGCAGCTTCGGGAGCTCTGGAAACACCATATATTTT
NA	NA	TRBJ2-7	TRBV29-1	CSVVSGYEQYF	TGCAGCGTTGTTTCGGGCTACGAGCAGTACTTC
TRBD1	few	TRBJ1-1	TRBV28	CASSRIRTGAEAFF	TGTGCCAGCAGTCGCATCCGGACAGGGGCTGAAGCTTTCTTT
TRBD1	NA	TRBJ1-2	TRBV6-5	CASNGQGSSYGYTF	TGTGCCAGCAACGGACAGGGTAGCAGCTATGGCTACACCTTC
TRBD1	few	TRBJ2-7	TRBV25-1	CASAGTGGDYEQYF	TGTGCCAGTGCCGGGACAGGGGGAGACTACGAGCAGTACTTC
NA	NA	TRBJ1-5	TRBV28	CASSSIRAQGYNQPQHF	TGTGCCAGCAGTTCAATCAGAGCTCAGGGATACAATCAGCCCCAGCATTTT
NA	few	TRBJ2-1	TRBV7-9	CASSLPNEQFF	TGTGCCAGCAGCTTACCGAATGAGCAGTTCTTC
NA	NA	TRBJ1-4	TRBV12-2	CASRWDRINEKLFF	TGTGCAAGTCGTTGGGACAGGATTAATGAAAAACTGTTTTTT
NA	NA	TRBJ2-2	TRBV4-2	CASSQNPGAGVGELFF	TGTGCCAGCAGCCAAAATCCGGGTGCCGGGGTCGGGGAGCTGTTTTTT
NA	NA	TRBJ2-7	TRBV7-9	CASTHLDSSYEQYF	TGTGCCAGCACTCATTTGGACAGCTCCTACGAGCAGTACTTC
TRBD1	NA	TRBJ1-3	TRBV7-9	CASSLASTHRGSGNTIYF	TGTGCCAGCAGCTTAGCATCCACCCACAGGGGCTCTGGAAACACCATATATTTT
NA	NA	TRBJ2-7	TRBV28	CASSTSDRYSYEQYF	TGTGCCAGCAGTACGAGTGACAGGTACTCCTACGAGCAGTACTTC
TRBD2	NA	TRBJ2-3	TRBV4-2	CASSQDLMGGGTYLPTDTQYF	TGTGCCAGCAGCCAAGATTTAATGGGCGGGGGGACGTATTTGCCCACAGATACGCAGTATTTT
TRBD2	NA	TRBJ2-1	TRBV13	CASSDHSGGFNNEQFF	TGTGCCAGCAGCGACCACAGCGGGGGGTTCAACAATGAGCAGTTCTTC
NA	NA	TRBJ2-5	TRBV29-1	CSVEAFWGRETQYF	TGCAGCGTTGAAGCCTTCTGGGGGCGAGAGACCCAGTACTTC
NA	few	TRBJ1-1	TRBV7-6	CASSPSRGVGNTEAFF	TGTGCCAGCAGCCCGAGTCGGGGGGTCGGGAACACTGAAGCTTTCTTT
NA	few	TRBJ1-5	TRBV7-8	CASSLGEPGDYLSQPQHF	TGTGCCAGCAGCTTAGGGGAGCCGGGTGACTACTTGAGTCAGCCCCAGCATTTT
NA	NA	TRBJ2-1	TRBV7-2	CASTSFGEQFF	TGTGCCAGCACCTCCTTCGGTGAGCAGTTCTTC
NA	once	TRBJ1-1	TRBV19	CASSILFTSTEAFF	TGTGCCAGTAGTATCCTTTTCACGAGCACTGAAGCTTTCTTT
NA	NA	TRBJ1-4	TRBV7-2	CASSLQIMTANEKLFF	TGTGCCAGCAGCCTACAGATAATGACAGCAAATGAAAAACTGTTTTTT
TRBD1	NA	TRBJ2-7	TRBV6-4	CASSPGTGYEQYF	TGTGCCAGCAGTCCCGGGACAGGATACGAGCAGTACTTC
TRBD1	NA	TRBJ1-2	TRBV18	CASSRGQGKLDGYTF	TGTGCCAGCTCACGGGGACAGGGGAAGCTTGATGGCTACACCTTC
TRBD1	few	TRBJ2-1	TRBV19	CASTALDRGRNNEQFF	TGTGCCAGTACCGCTCTGGACAGGGGGCGCAACAATGAGCAGTTCTTC
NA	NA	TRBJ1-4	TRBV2	CASRETGGEKLFF	TGTGCCAGCAGAGAGACAGGTGGCGAAAAACTGTTTTTT
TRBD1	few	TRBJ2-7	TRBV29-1	CSGATGEFGSYEQYF	TGCAGCGGCGCGACAGGGGAGTTTGGTTCCTACGAGCAGTACTTC
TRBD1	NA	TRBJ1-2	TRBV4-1	CASSHRDRDNGYTF	TGCGCCAGCAGCCACAGAGACAGGGACAATGGCTACACCTTC
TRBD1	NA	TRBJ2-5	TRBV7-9	CASSFRDRGTQYF	TGTGCCAGCAGCTTCCGGGACAGGGGGACCCAGTACTTC
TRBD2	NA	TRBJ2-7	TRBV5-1	CASSFGRGGRYEQYF	TGCGCCAGCAGCTTCGGGCGGGGGGGCAGATACGAGCAGTACTTC